These 15 T cell receptor beta chains were all obtained from the same sample, sequenced in a study of blood T cells in healthy people across ages. A second PCR of roughly 7 to 11 cycles used a sample-barcoded 5' primer and a J-beta primer mix. Each CDR3 protein gets one entry after TCRdb re-called the 5' RACE reads with MiXCR. The table has hundreds of thousands of distinct CDR3 sequences, roughly 50% seen once. Material for sequencing was blood. The receptors originated from an elderly man in good health.

The chain is built from TRBV20-1 and TRBJ2-3; TRBD1 matches at 7 bases. Germline CDR1 reads DFQATT; CDR2 reads SNEGSKA (reference sequence). The CDR3 has 14 residues. The CDR3 loop is CSRGRGIGADTQYF. CDR3 DNA sequence: TGCTCCCGGGGCAGGGGGATTGGTGCAGATACGCAGTATTTT.

The V gene is TRBV18, the J gene TRBJ2-7; possible D gene TRBD2, 6 bases. This CDR3 has 16 residues. Deletions cut 5 bases from V and 0 bases from J, with 17 bases between. The germline CDR1 and CDR2 sequences are KGHSH and LQKENI. CDR3 protein: CASSITSGSSSYEQYF. The CDR3 DNA follows: TGTGCCAGCTCAATAACGAGCGGGTCCAGCTCCTACGAGCAGTACTTC.

There are many counts of this clonotype. The chain uses TRBV11-2 and TRBJ2-3; no firm D call. This CDR3 region has 12 residues. Germline assignment: CDR1 SGHAT and CDR2 FQNNGV. Trimming pared 0 bases from V and 14 bases from J, leaving 12 bases between. As DNA, the CDR3 is TGTGCCAGCAGCTTAGATCCCGGATACGCGTATTTT. It codes for CASSLDPGYAYF. Full variable domain (rest looked up from reference TRBV11-2 and TRBJ2-3): EAGVAQSPRYKIIEKRQSVAFWCNPISGHATLYWYQQILGQGPKLLIQFQNNGVVDDSQLPKDRFSAERLKGVDSTLKIQPAKLEDSAVYLCASSLDPGYAYFGPGTRLTVL.

This clonotype has a handful of counts. V and J are TRBV25-1 and TRBJ1-2; perhaps TRBD1 as D (5 bases). V was pared by 2 bases and J by 2 bases, with 18 bases between. The germline V gene encodes CDR1 MGHDK and CDR2 SYGVNS. The CDR3 totals 17 residues. The chain's CDR3 is CASSEDLLSDSNYGYTF. The CDR3 DNA reads TGTGCCAGCAGTGAAGATCTACTCTCTGACAGCAACTATGGCTACACCTTC.

This clonotype came up a few times. The chain is built from TRBV20-1 and TRBJ1-2; 7 bases map to TRBD1. The CDR3 is made up of 17 amino acids. Trimming cost V 0 bases and J 5 bases; bases outside gene matches: 15. The V gene's germline CDR1 is DFQATT and CDR2 SNEGSKA (reference sequence). The DNA of the CDR3 is TGCAGTGCTAGAGAGACAGGGCGAGGCCCTCTTCTATATGGCTACACCTTC. This gives the protein CSARETGRGPLLYGYTF.

This clonotype came up a few times. The chain carries TRBV20-1 and TRBJ2-3; 8 bases line up with TRBD1. Germline V gene sequence: CDR1 DFQATT, CDR2 SNEGSKA (reference sequence). CDR3 length: 13 residues. V shed 6 bases and J 2 bases; nucleotides not matched to a gene: 4. The CDR3 loop reads CSAEGQATDTQYF. The CDR3 DNA reads TGCAGTGCAGAGGGACAGGCCACAGATACGCAGTATTTT.

This clonotype was observed a few times. The genes are TRBV24-1 and TRBJ1-2; D may be TRBD1 (6 bases). V gave up 4 bases and J gave up 6 bases, with 11 bases separating them. This CDR3 comprises 13 residues. Germline-derived CDR1 and CDR2 are KGHDR and SFDVKD. CDR3 sequence: CATSDVNRDGYTF. CDR3 in DNA: TGTGCCACCAGTGACGTTAACAGGGATGGCTACACCTTC.

The chain recombines TRBV18 with TRBJ2-7, with TRBD2 matching over 12 bases. The CDR3 consists of 14 residues. With V trimmed by 2 bases and J by 5 bases, 1 base remained unmatched. Germline V gives CDR1 KGHSH, CDR2 LQKENI. CDR3 sequence: CASSPGLAGHEQYF. CDR3 in DNA: TGTGCCAGCTCACCAGGACTAGCGGGGCACGAGCAGTACTTC.

A few counts support this clonotype. Here the CDR3 reads CASSGAAGRYAYF. The CDR3 DNA sequence: TGTGCCTCATCCGGGGCAGCCGGCAGATACGCGTATTTT. The J gene is TRBJ2-3, the V gene TRBV6-2 or TRBV6-3, with D possibly called TRBD1 or TRBD2 (5 bases each). Per the germline V gene, CDR1 is MNHEY and CDR2 is SVGEGT. The length of the CDR3 is 13 residues. The V gene lost 11 bases and the J gene lost 14 bases, with 26 bases spanning the gap.

This clonotype has just a few counts. CDR3 residues: CASRRSGAQETQYF. The CDR3 region has the DNA TGTGCCAGCAGACGTTCGGGGGCCCAAGAGACCCAGTACTTC. The rearrangement uses TRBV5-5 and TRBJ2-5; D is possibly TRBD1 or TRBD2 (6 bases each). The germline V gene encodes CDR1 SGHKS and CDR2 YYEKEE (reference sequence). The V end lost 5 bases, the J end lost 1 base, and 12 bases lay between the germline ends. The CDR3 has 14 amino acids.

The J gene is TRBJ2-3, the V gene TRBV28; D gene unclear. V was cut by 2 bases and J by 5 bases, with 5 bases left in between. There are 12 residues in the CDR3. Germline values: CDR1 MDHEN, CDR2 SYDVKM. The CDR3 DNA reads as TGTGCCAGCAGTTTAGTTCAAGATACGCAGTATTTT. Its translation is CASSLVQDTQYF.

The chain is built from TRBV20-1 and TRBJ2-7; 11 bases are shared with TRBD1. J lost 2 bases, V lost 0 bases, and 3 bases had no gene match. The CDR3 totals 15 residues. From germline, CDR1 is DFQATT and CDR2 SNEGSKA (reference sequence). CDR3 sequence (DNA): TGCAGTGCTAGAGATCCGGGACAGGGGGCCTACGAGCAGTACTTC. This encodes CSARDPGQGAYEQYF.

The chain carries TRBV5-4 and TRBJ2-7; maybe TRBD1 (5 bases). Looked up from germline, CDR1 is SGHNT and CDR2 is YYREEE (reference sequence). This CDR3 is 15 amino acids long. V shed 1 base and J shed 6 bases, with 17 bases lying between them. Here the CDR3 reads CASSLTDSSPVEQYF. Here the CDR3 DNA reads TGTGCCAGCAGCTTGACCGACAGCTCGCCCGTCGAGCAGTACTTC.

The genes are TRBV3-1 and TRBJ2-5; 14 bases agree with TRBD2. Germline-derived CDR1 and CDR2 are LGHDT and YNNKEL (reference sequence). This CDR3 comprises 17 residues. V lost 4 bases, J lost 3 bases, and 7 bases stayed unmatched. The CDR3 protein is CASSPFPGLAGEETQYF. The CDR3 DNA is TGTGCCAGCAGCCCCTTCCCGGGACTAGCGGGAGAAGAGACCCAGTACTTC.

The V gene is TRBV12-3 or TRBV12-4, the J gene TRBJ2-5, with 7 bases fitting TRBD1. Judging by the DNA end, TRBJ2-7 fits better; the J call may be wrong. The CDR3 is 15 residues long. The CDR3 DNA follows: TGTGCCAGCAGTCTAGACGGGACAGAAAAGGACGAGCAGTACTTC. It codes for CASSLDGTEKDEQYF.